This T cell receptor (beta chain) was documented in a study of T cells after yellow fever vaccination. Study outcomes and limitations: Re-detected after boosting: most primary clones, 96% of CD4 and 88% of CD8. Just a small share of clonotypes turned up in the CD4 compartment as well as the CD8 compartment.

As regards this clonotype: Its antigen is undetermined.

Germline assignment: CDR1 SGHVS and CDR2 FNYEAQ. This CDR3 is built from 16 residues. Trimming cost V 5 bases and J 0 bases; bases outside gene matches: 7. One entry per CDR3 protein results from TCRdb running MiXCR on the 5' RACE reads. The table lists a few hundred thousand distinct CDR3 sequences, approximately 4% of them singletons, with just under 25% in the top ten. This chain connects TRBV7-6 to TRBJ2-1; 7 nucleotides align to TRBD2. The starting material was PBMCs, obtained 5 days after the yellow fever booster vaccination. The source of this sequence is a man in his late teens or twenties who received the YFV17D yellow fever vaccine. The CDR3 region is CASSPIGGSSYNEQFF. The CDR3 nucleotides are TGTGCCAGCAGCCCCATAGGCGGGAGCTCCTACAATGAGCAGTTCTTC.